The 21 T cell receptor beta chains presented below share a single source sample, sequenced in a study of blood T cell repertoires in COVID-19. Assay used: immunoSEQ multiplex PCR; TCRdb lists only in-frame clones, some missing. Of around 200,000 clones listed, about nine tenths were seen once; the top ten hold 1.5% to 2%. Sequencing was done on a sample of peripheral blood. These receptors were collected from a man between 18 and 29 years old with active or convalescent COVID-19.

V and J are TRBV2 and TRBJ1-1; tentatively, D is TRBD1 (6 bases). Germline V gene lookup returns CDR1 SNHLY and CDR2 FYNNEI. Trimming cost V 2 bases and J 0 bases, with 10 bases left between them. This CDR3 region has 15 residues. The CDR3 sequence: CASSERRQVNTEAFF. The CDR3, as DNA: TGTGCCAGCAGTGAACGGCGACAGGTGAACACTGAAGCTTTCTTT.

In the case of this clone: The junction does not match germline at one end; this may be a read error. The rearrangement uses TRBV11-2 and TRBJ2-7, with TRBD1 matching 11 bases. This CDR3 is built from 14 residues. The germline gives CDR1 SGHAT, CDR2 FQNNGV. The CDR3 nucleotides are TGTGCCAGCAGGTTAGGACAGGGGGCGGGAGAGCAGTACTTC. Its protein product is CASRLGQGAGEQYF.

V usage is TRBV12-5 and J usage is TRBJ1-5; D is uncertain. The V gene lost 6 bases and the J gene lost 1 base, with 7 bases spanning the gap. Germline values: CDR1 LGHNT, CDR2 FRNRAP. The CDR3 is 13 amino acids. This CDR3 is CASGVESNQPQHF. The DNA for the CDR3 is TGTGCTAGTGGCGTCGAGAGCAATCAGCCCCAGCATTTT.

The rearrangement joins TRBV4-3 to TRBJ2-7, with a possible D match to TRBD2 (6 bases). The CDR3 contains 14 residues. V lost 1 base and J lost 4, with 11 bases in between. Per germline, CDR1 LGHNA and CDR2 YSLEER. The CDR3 region is CASSQGRGRYEQYF. In DNA, the CDR3 is TGCGCCAGCAGCCAAGGGCGGGGTCGGTACGAGCAGTACTTC.

The V and J genes are TRBV27 and TRBJ2-7; D might be TRBD1 (6 bases). Germline-derived CDR1 and CDR2 are MNHEY and SMNVEV (reference sequence). The CDR3 is 16 residues long. With 5 bases removed from V and 3 bases from J, the gap between germline ends came to 20 bases. CDR3 sequence: CASSPQTGPPHYEQYF. CDR3 coding DNA: TGTGCCAGCAGTCCACAAACAGGGCCCCCTCACTACGAGCAGTACTTC.

The chain links TRBV5-6 to TRBJ2-7, with D unclear. This CDR3 region has 13 residues. The V gene's germline CDR1 is SGHDT and CDR2 YYEEEE. Trimming took off 1 base at V and 7 bases at J, with 12 bases between the two ends. This CDR3 is CASSLQAPWEQYF. The CDR3 DNA reads TGTGCCAGCAGCTTGCAGGCGCCTTGGGAGCAGTACTTC.

The chain recombines TRBV19 with TRBJ2-1; 11 bases match TRBD2. The CDR3 spans 16 residues. Germline V gene lookup returns CDR1 LNHDA and CDR2 SQIVND (reference sequence). The V and J ends lost 5 bases and 8 bases, in that order; junction bases with no gene match: 11. The CDR3 region has the DNA TGTGCCAGTAGTCGTAATAGCGGGAGGGCCGCGGATGAGCAGTTCTTC. It yields the protein CASSRNSGRAADEQFF.

The chain links TRBV12-5 to TRBJ1-5; a weak D match, TRBD1 (5 bases). The CDR3 totals 16 residues. Trimming removed 6 bases at V and 7 bases at J, with 22 bases between. Germline CDR1 and CDR2: LGHNT and FRNRAP. DNA for the CDR3: TGTGCTAGTGGGACGACCGGGACTGAAGTCAGACAGCCCCAGCATTTT. As protein: CASGTTGTEVRQPQHF.

The rearrangement joins TRBV2 to TRBJ2-3; no definite D call. V was pared by 8 bases and J by 3 bases, with 12 bases between. CDR1 and CDR2 (germline): SNHLY, FYNNEI. This CDR3 has 13 residues. The CDR3 DNA is TGTGCCAGCCTCCTCCGGGTGACAGATACGCAGTATTTT. Residues: CASLLRVTDTQYF. The variable domain in full, with the rest retrieved from reference TRBV2 and TRBJ2-3, is EPEVTQTPSHQVTQMGQEVILRCVPISNHLYFYWYRQILGQKVEFLVSFYNNEISEKSEIFDDQFSVERPDGSNFTLKIRSTKLEDSAMYFCASLLRVTDTQYFGPGTRLTVL.

This clone has a single count. The rearrangement joins TRBV2 to TRBJ1-1; D not certain. This CDR3 spans 16 amino acids. Trimming left V 2 bases short and J 0 bases short, with 13 bases between. The germline V gene encodes CDR1 SNHLY and CDR2 FYNNEI. In DNA, the CDR3 is TGTGCCAGCAGTGAATTCAGTTACATCATGAACACTGAAGCTTTCTTT. It yields the protein CASSEFSYIMNTEAFF.

CDR3 nucleotides: TGTGCCAGCAGCGCGACGGACAGGGTTTACTATGGCTACACCTTC. Amino acid sequence: CASSATDRVYYGYTF. The chain joins TRBV13 to TRBJ1-2; 8 nucleotides match TRBD1. The CDR3 covers 15 residues. V lost 5 bases to trimming and J lost 3 bases; unmatched junction nucleotides: 8. The germline CDR1 and CDR2 sequences are PRHDT and FYEKMQ (reference sequence). Supplemented by reference TRBV13 and TRBJ1-2, the full variable domain reads AAGVIQSPRHLIKEKRETATLKCYPIPRHDTVYWYQQGPGQDPQFLISFYEKMQSDKGSIPDRFSAQQFSDYHSELNMSSLELGDSALYFCASSATDRVYYGYTFGSGTRLTVV.

The chain couples TRBV4-1 to TRBJ1-3, with D maybe TRBD1 (5 bases). CDR3 length: 15 residues. Trimming pared 0 bases from V and 0 bases from J, leaving 6 bases between. Germline V lookup: CDR1 MGHRA, CDR2 YSYEKL. The CDR3: CASSQEQVSGNTIYF. In DNA, the CDR3 is TGCGCCAGCAGCCAAGAACAGGTCTCTGGAAACACCATATATTTT.

The V and J genes are TRBV9 and TRBJ1-2, with 7 nucleotides matching TRBD1. After removal of 7 bases from V and 4 bases from J, the junction contained 7 bases not matched to a gene. From germline, CDR1 is SGDLS and CDR2 YYNGEE. This CDR3 spans 13 amino acids. This CDR3 is CASGMTGIYGYTF. In DNA form, the CDR3 reads TGTGCCAGCGGGATGACAGGGATCTATGGCTACACCTTC.

The gene calls are TRBV5-5 and TRBJ2-3; a possible D gene is TRBD1 (5 bases). Germline CDR1 reads SGHKS; CDR2 reads YYEKEE (reference sequence). CDR3 length: 14 amino acids. V lost 0 bases and J lost 5, with 10 bases in between. The CDR3 loop reads CASSLDGAVDTQYF. CDR3 DNA sequence: TGTGCCAGCAGCTTGGATGGGGCTGTAGATACGCAGTATTTT. The full variable domain, in which reference TRBV5-5 and TRBJ2-3 provide the parts outside the CDR3, is DAGVTQSPTHLIKTRGQQVTLRCSPISGHKSVSWYQQVLGQGPQFIFQYYEKEERGRGNFPDRFSARQFPNYSSELNVNALLLGDSALYLCASSLDGAVDTQYFGPGTRLTVL.

V and J are TRBV30 and TRBJ1-2; 9 nucleotides line up with TRBD1. The CDR3 runs 16 residues. V shed 2 bases, J shed 5 bases, and the junction held 12 bases outside the gene matches. Per germline, CDR1 GTSNPN and CDR2 SVGIG (reference sequence). The CDR3 DNA is TGTGCCTGGAGTCCGCCCGGGGACAGGGTGGGATATGGCTACACCTTC. It specifies CAWSPPGDRVGYGYTF.

The chain joins TRBV5-1 to TRBJ1-5, with D perhaps matching TRBD1 (6 bases). The CDR3 runs 14 residues. Per the germline V gene, CDR1 is SGHRS and CDR2 is YFSETQ. V was shortened by 0 bases and J by 7 bases, with 11 bases between the two germline ends. The CDR3 sequence: CASSLEGGDQPQHF. CDR3 bases: TGCGCCAGCAGCTTGGAAGGGGGAGACCAGCCCCAGCATTTT. Full variable domain (outside the CDR3, taken from reference TRBV5-1 and TRBJ1-5): KAGVTQTPRYLIKTRGQQVTLSCSPISGHRSVSWYQQTPGQGLQFLFEYFSETQRNKGNFPGRFSGRQFSNSRSEMNVSTLELGDSALYLCASSLEGGDQPQHFGDGTRLSIL.

The rearrangement links TRBV6-6 to TRBJ2-1, with D tentatively TRBD2 (5 bases). The V gene lost 0 bases and the J gene lost 8 bases, with 17 bases spanning the gap. CDR1 and CDR2 from the germline V gene are MNHNY and SVGAGI (reference sequence). The CDR3 sequence is 16 residues long. As DNA, the CDR3 is TGTGCCAGCAGTTACTCGGCTCTAGCCTCACGAGATGAGCAGTTCTTC. This gives the protein CASSYSALASRDEQFF.

This chain connects TRBV18 to TRBJ2-2; TRBD1 matches 8 bases. The V gene's germline CDR1 is KGHSH and CDR2 LQKENI. This CDR3 region has 15 residues. J gave up 5 bases and V 3 bases, and 5 bases lay outside the gene matches. CDR3 residues: CASSPNRGDTGELFF. DNA for the CDR3: TGTGCCAGCTCACCCAACAGGGGGGATACCGGGGAGCTGTTTTTT.

As regards this clone: The same CDR3 is also encoded by other DNA sequences in this sample. This rearrangement joins TRBV20-1 to TRBJ2-7; D is unresolved. Germline V gene lookup returns CDR1 DFQATT and CDR2 SNEGSKA (reference sequence). There are 11 residues in the CDR3. Trimming took 1 base from V and 2 from J, leaving 3 bases between them. The CDR3 coding sequence is TGCAGTGCTAGAGGAGCCTACGAGCAGTACTTC. Translating gives CSARGAYEQYF.

The chain joins TRBV18 to TRBJ1-1; D ambiguous. Germline-derived CDR1 and CDR2 are KGHSH and LQKENI. V lost 8 bases, J lost 1 base, and 8 bases lay in between. The length of the CDR3 is 12 residues. CDR3 sequence reads: CASKTRNTEAFF. DNA of the CDR3: TGTGCCAGCAAGACACGGAACACTGAAGCTTTCTTT.

The CDR3 sequence: CASSPGSYNEQFF. Written as DNA, the CDR3 is TGTGCCAGCAGCCCCGGCTCCTACAATGAGCAGTTCTTC. The J gene is TRBJ2-1, the V gene TRBV5-6; D unclear. The V gene's germline CDR1 is SGHDT and CDR2 YYEEEE. Trimming took off 4 bases at V and 0 bases at J, with 5 bases between the two ends. The CDR3 has 13 amino acids.